This is a list of T cell receptor beta chains from one sample in a study of spatial heterogeneity in lung cancer. TCRdb re-called the 5' RACE reads through MiXCR, storing one row per CDR3 protein. The table records about 4,800 distinct CDR3 sequences, roughly 7.4% of them present only once. Sequencing was performed on lung tumor tissue, taken at surgery. The receptors stem from a male donor with early-stage non-small cell lung cancer. Both conserved end residues are part of each CDR3. The D gene is left open where the match is weak. Size is stated for part of the rows, as once, few or many counts, or as a class when the clone is expanded.

clone_size,v_call,j_call,d_call,cdr3_aa,cdr3_nt
many,TRBV5-1,TRBJ2-5,TRBD1,CASSPGTGTGETQYF,TGCGCCAGCAGCCCTGGGACCGGGACAGGAGAGACCCAGTACTTC
NA,TRBV5-1,TRBJ2-7,TRBD2,CASSLALAGALSYEQYF,TGCGCCAGCAGCTTGGCCCTAGCGGGAGCATTGTCCTACGAGCAGTACTTC
many,TRBV2,TRBJ2-1,NA,CASRGITGTPREQFF,TGTGCCAGCAGGGGAATAACCGGGACCCCGAGAGAGCAGTTCTTC
hyperexpanded,TRBV28,TRBJ2-3,TRBD2,CASSFLAGTDTQYF,TGTGCCAGCAGTTTTCTAGCGGGGACGGATACGCAGTATTTT
NA,TRBV20-1,TRBJ2-2,TRBD1,CSVPPTGGAGELFF,TGCAGTGTCCCACCCACAGGGGGTGCTGGGGAGCTGTTTTTT
NA,TRBV6-5,TRBJ2-3,TRBD2,CASSYGAGGTDTQYF,TGTGCCAGCAGTTACGGAGCGGGGGGGACAGATACGCAGTATTTT
large,TRBV4-1,TRBJ2-7,NA,CATPTRSSYEQYF,TGCGCCACCCCGACACGAAGCTCCTACGAGCAGTACTTC
NA,TRBV6-2/TRBV6-3,TRBJ2-7,NA,CASSPGMAGPYEQYF,TGTGCCAGCAGTCCAGGGATGGCGGGCCCTTACGAGCAGTACTTC
many,TRBV28,TRBJ2-7,TRBD1,CASSSKRTGTEEQYF,TGTGCCAGCAGTTCAAAGCGGACAGGGACGGAGGAGCAGTACTTC
few,TRBV12-3/TRBV12-4,TRBJ2-4,TRBD2,CASSSTGRGNIQYF,TGTGCCAGCAGTTCGACCGGGAGGGGAAACATTCAGTACTTC
NA,TRBV5-1,TRBJ2-3,TRBD1,CASSPAPGQGHTDTQYF,TGCGCCAGCAGCCCCGCTCCCGGACAGGGACACACAGATACGCAGTATTTT
many,TRBV5-1,TRBJ1-1,NA,CASSMTANTEAFF,TGCGCCAGCAGCATGACAGCGAACACTGAAGCTTTCTTT
many,TRBV18,TRBJ2-1,TRBD2,CASSPPTSASGSYNEQFF,TGTGCCAGCTCACCGCCAACCTCCGCTAGCGGTTCTTACAATGAGCAGTTCTTC
NA,TRBV4-2,TRBJ2-2,NA,CASSQPGTGELFF,TGTGCCAGCAGCCAACCCGGCACCGGGGAGCTGTTTTTT
many,TRBV28,TRBJ1-1,NA,CASSETSYTEAFF,TGTGCCAGCAGTGAGACATCATACACTGAAGCTTTCTTT
medium-sized,TRBV12-3/TRBV12-4,TRBJ2-5,TRBD1,CASSLWDRYPETQYF,TGTGCCAGCAGTTTATGGGACAGGTACCCAGAGACCCAGTACTTC
many,TRBV21-1,TRBJ2-7,NA,CASSKGSGQGYEQYF,TGTGCCAGCAGCAAAGGTTCGGGACAGGGCTACGAGCAGTACTTC
many,TRBV12-3/TRBV12-4,TRBJ1-5,TRBD1,CASNPGQEGQPQHF,TGTGCCAGCAACCCGGGACAGGAAGGTCAGCCCCAGCATTTT
many,TRBV6-5,TRBJ2-7,NA,CASRPPGGWEQYF,TGTGCCAGCAGGCCGCCCGGGGGCTGGGAGCAGTACTTC
few,TRBV10-2,TRBJ2-3,TRBD2,CASRLTSGRNTDTQYF,TGCGCCAGCAGGTTGACTAGCGGGAGGAACACAGATACGCAGTATTTT
many,TRBV11-2,TRBJ2-2,NA,CASSSHRVPGELFF,TGTGCCAGCAGCTCCCACAGGGTCCCCGGGGAGCTGTTTTTT
few,TRBV28,TRBJ2-3,NA,CASSLRRGGSWDTQYF,TGTGCCAGCAGTTTGAGGCGTGGCGGCAGCTGGGATACGCAGTATTTT
many,TRBV12-3/TRBV12-4,TRBJ2-1,NA,CASSLGGVNEQFF,TGTGCCAGCAGTTTAGGCGGGGTCAATGAGCAGTTCTTC
many,TRBV20-1,TRBJ2-3,NA,CSAEPGSTDTQYF,TGCAGTGCTGAGCCCGGTAGCACAGATACGCAGTATTTT
many,TRBV7-2,TRBJ1-5,TRBD1,CASSLSRGSNQPQHF,TGTGCCAGCAGCTTAAGCAGGGGGAGCAATCAGCCCCAGCATTTT
NA,TRBV27,TRBJ2-7,TRBD2,CASSPTSEYEQYF,TGTGCCAGCAGCCCGACTAGCGAATACGAGCAGTACTTC
NA,TRBV20-1,TRBJ2-2,NA,CSAGLPFGTGELFF,TGCAGCGCGGGACTCCCTTTTGGAACCGGGGAGCTGTTTTTT
NA,TRBV7-9,TRBJ1-5,NA,CASSFWDNQPQHF,TGTGCCAGCAGCTTTTGGGATAATCAGCCCCAGCATTTT
many,TRBV28,TRBJ2-3,TRBD2,CASSFGASGITDTQYF,TGTGCCAGCAGTTTTGGGGCTAGCGGGATCACAGATACGCAGTATTTT
many,TRBV2,TRBJ1-1,NA,CASRPGRGNTEAFF,TGTGCCAGCAGGCCAGGGCGGGGAAACACTGAAGCTTTCTTT
many,TRBV9,TRBJ2-7,NA,CASSFGTHGEQYF,TGTGCCAGCAGCTTTGGGACCCACGGCGAGCAGTACTTC
NA,TRBV9,TRBJ2-7,NA,CASSVDGGADAYEQYF,TGTGCCAGCAGCGTAGATGGCGGAGCGGACGCCTACGAGCAGTACTTC
many,TRBV19,TRBJ1-5,NA,CASSMNMFNQPQHF,TGTGCCAGTAGTATGAACATGTTCAATCAGCCCCAGCATTTT
many,TRBV6-5,TRBJ1-4,NA,CASSLDHNEKLFF,TGTGCCAGCAGTCTAGACCATAATGAAAAACTGTTTTTT
many,TRBV19,TRBJ2-3,NA,CASKAGRLRDTQYF,TGTGCCAGTAAGGCAGGCCGACTGAGAGATACGCAGTATTTT
medium-sized,TRBV20-1,TRBJ2-7,NA,CSARGGQAYEQYF,TGCAGTGCTAGAGGGGGACAAGCCTACGAGCAGTACTTC
NA,TRBV4-2,TRBJ2-2,NA,CASSQVPSGELFF,TGTGCCAGCAGCCAAGTCCCATCCGGGGAGCTGTTTTTT
medium-sized,TRBV7-6,TRBJ2-5,NA,CASSLEAGSGETQYF,TGTGCCAGCAGCTTAGAGGCGGGGTCGGGGGAGACCCAGTACTTC
few,TRBV9,TRBJ2-3,NA,CASSVEGGGPDTQYF,TGTGCCAGCAGCGTAGAAGGGGGAGGGCCAGATACGCAGTATTTT
few,TRBV7-2,TRBJ2-2,NA,CASSSRTANTGELFF,TGTGCCAGCAGCTCCCGGACAGCTAACACCGGGGAGCTGTTTTTT
many,TRBV19,TRBJ1-6,NA,CASTIGARDSPLHF,TGTGCCAGTACCATCGGGGCGCGTGATTCACCCCTCCACTTT
few,TRBV9,TRBJ1-2,NA,CASSKGLHGYTF,TGTGCCAGCAGCAAGGGACTCCATGGCTACACCTTC
few,TRBV5-1,TRBJ2-7,TRBD2,CASSLDPGGYEQYF,TGCGCCAGCAGCTTGGACCCGGGGGGCTACGAGCAGTACTTC
NA,TRBV11-2,TRBJ2-5,TRBD1,CASSLGTGWETQYF,TGTGCCAGCAGCTTAGGGACAGGGTGGGAGACCCAGTACTTC
many,TRBV28,TRBJ1-5,NA,CASSFLPGWDNQPQHF,TGTGCCAGCAGTTTCCTACCAGGGTGGGACAATCAGCCCCAGCATTTT
many,TRBV18,TRBJ2-7,NA,CASSREEGAYEQYF,TGTGCCAGCTCACGGGAGGAGGGGGCCTACGAGCAGTACTTC
many,TRBV5-6,TRBJ2-1,TRBD2,CASSLFVTSGNNEQFF,TGTGCCAGCAGCTTATTTGTCACTAGCGGGAACAATGAGCAGTTCTTC
NA,TRBV20-1,TRBJ2-6,NA,CSARPGAGANVLTF,TGCAGTGCTAGGCCGGGCGCCGGGGCCAACGTCCTGACTTTC
large,TRBV4-2,TRBJ2-1,TRBD2,CASSQGLAGGYEQFF,TGTGCCAGCAGCCAAGGTCTGGCGGGAGGCTATGAGCAGTTCTTC
NA,TRBV12-3/TRBV12-4,TRBJ2-3,NA,CASSLARSVRADTQYF,TGTGCCAGCAGTTTAGCGCGGAGCGTTCGAGCAGATACGCAGTATTTT
many,TRBV29-1,TRBJ2-2,NA,CSVEGEPRTGELFF,TGCAGCGTTGAGGGGGAGCCGAGGACCGGGGAGCTGTTTTTT
many,TRBV6-5,TRBJ2-1,TRBD2,CASRERGGGNEQFF,TGTGCCAGCCGAGAGCGCGGGGGGGGCAATGAGCAGTTCTTC
many,TRBV20-1,TRBJ2-4,TRBD2,CSASREGRGNIQYF,TGCAGTGCTAGCCGGGAGGGCCGAGGAAACATTCAGTACTTC
few,TRBV27,TRBJ2-3,NA,CASSLFHTDTQYF,TGTGCCAGCAGCTTATTCCACACAGATACGCAGTATTTT
many,TRBV3-1,TRBJ2-3,NA,CASSQDRGPVPDTQYF,TGTGCCAGCAGCCAAGATAGGGGACCAGTTCCAGATACGCAGTATTTT
many,TRBV6-5,TRBJ2-3,NA,CAARQRFRETQYF,TGTGCCGCGAGGCAGCGCTTCAGGGAGACGCAGTATTTT
many,TRBV5-1,TRBJ2-2,TRBD1,CASSAQGGNTGELFF,TGCGCCAGCAGCGCACAGGGGGGAAACACCGGGGAGCTGTTTTTT
many,TRBV9,TRBJ2-3,NA,CASSVGGGKTDTQYF,TGTGCCAGCAGCGTAGGGGGCGGGAAGACAGATACGCAGTATTTT
few,TRBV7-9,TRBJ2-3,TRBD1,CASSPDRGKGADTQYF,TGTGCCAGCAGCCCGGACAGGGGGAAAGGGGCAGATACGCAGTATTTT
medium-sized,TRBV7-2,TRBJ2-5,TRBD2,CASSLARLAGQETQYF,TGTGCCAGCAGCTTAGCCCGACTAGCGGGGCAAGAGACCCAGTACTTC